The 26 T cell receptor beta chains reported below all come from one sample, sequenced in a study of blood T cells in healthy people across ages. It was with a sample-barcoded 5' primer and a J-beta primer mix that a second PCR of roughly 7 to 12 cycles was run. TCRdb called the 5' RACE reads again in MiXCR, with one record for every CDR3 protein. Of around 1,700,000 distinct CDR3 sequences listed, 28% are singletons. The specimen was blood. The receptors were sampled from a woman aged 30 to 39 in good health.

Turning to this clonotype: The junction shows a germline mismatch at one end, possibly a read error. The rearrangement links TRBV19 to TRBJ2-7, with TRBD2 matching over 11 bases. CDR3 size: 13 residues. The germline V gene has CDR1 LNHDA and CDR2 SQIVND (reference sequence). The CDR3 region has the DNA TGTGCCAGTAGCACTAGCGGGAGAGACGAGCGGTACTTC. Protein: CASSTSGRDERYF.

This clonotype was found a few times. The chain couples TRBV10-3 to TRBJ1-5, with D unresolved. This CDR3 comprises 13 residues. Germline CDR1 is ENHRY and CDR2 is SYGVKD. V was pared by 0 bases and J by 3 bases, with 3 bases between. CDR3 amino acids: CAISESANQPQHF. In DNA form, the CDR3 reads TGTGCCATCAGTGAGTCCGCCAATCAGCCCCAGCATTTT.

This clonotype was observed a few times. V and J are TRBV5-6 and TRBJ2-3; 9 bases fit TRBD2. J gave up 4 bases and V 2 bases, and 5 bases lay outside the gene matches. Germline V gives CDR1 SGHDT, CDR2 YYEEEE. The CDR3 extends over 15 amino acids. CDR3 sequence reads: CASSFGGRAADTQYF. The CDR3 DNA follows: TGTGCCAGCAGCTTTGGCGGGAGGGCCGCAGATACGCAGTATTTT.

The V gene is TRBV7-2, the J gene TRBJ2-7; D ambiguous. The end of the DNA aligns better with TRBJ2-4, so the J call may be wrong. The CDR3 is 16 amino acids. Germline CDR1 reads SGHTA; CDR2 reads FQGNSA. The CDR3 reads CASSLTGTALGNIQYF. The CDR3 DNA reads as TGTGCCAGCAGCTTAACGGGTACAGCATTGGGAAACATTCAGTACTTC.

This clonotype has a count of ten or more. Sequence at one end of the junction differs from germline and may be a read error. The gene calls are TRBV4-1 and TRBJ2-6; D unresolved. There are 15 residues in the CDR3. Germline V lookup: CDR1 MGHRA, CDR2 YSYEKL. The CDR3 DNA reads TGCGCCAGCAACCAAGATTCCTCTGGGGCCAACGTCCTGACTTTC. It yields the protein CASNQDSSGANVLTF.

V and J are TRBV7-3 and TRBJ2-3; D is unresolved. CDR3 size: 15 residues. V was shortened by 2 bases and J by 3 bases, with 12 bases between the two germline ends. In germline, CDR1 is SGHTA, CDR2 FQGTGA. Written as DNA, the CDR3 is TGTGCCAGCAGCTTACCTGGGTCGCGAACAGATACGCAGTATTTT. Translated: CASSLPGSRTDTQYF.

The chain has TRBV20-1 and TRBJ2-3; TRBD2 is a possible D gene (5 bases). V lost 3 bases and J 1 base, leaving 14 bases between the germline ends. The CDR3 spans 15 residues. Per germline, CDR1 DFQATT and CDR2 SNEGSKA (reference sequence). This chain's CDR3 is CSAREDGPGTDTQYF. The DNA for the CDR3 is TGCAGTGCTAGGGAGGACGGTCCAGGCACAGATACGCAGTATTTT.

Only a few counts were recorded for this clonotype. CDR3 bases: TGTGCCAGCACCCCTTTCCGGGGGACTAGCGGTATCAATGAGCAGTTCTTC. Its protein is CASTPFRGTSGINEQFF. The J gene is TRBJ2-1, the V gene TRBV11-2; 11 bases align to TRBD2. The germline V gene has CDR1 SGHAT and CDR2 FQNNGV. CDR3 length: 17 amino acids. V lost 7 bases to trimming and J lost 6 bases; unmatched junction nucleotides: 14.

The chain combines TRBV28 with TRBJ1-1; TRBD1 matches at 7 bases. V trimming: 5 bases; J trimming: 5 bases; junction bases outside the gene matches: 8. Germline-derived CDR1 and CDR2 are MDHEN and SYDVKM. The CDR3 covers 14 residues. The CDR3 coding sequence is TGTGCCAGCAGTCCTGGGGGACAGAGGACTGAAGCTTTCTTT. Amino acids: CASSPGGQRTEAFF.

There are many counts of this clonotype. The chain carries TRBV3-1 and TRBJ2-1; possibly TRBD1 for D (6 bases). CDR1 LGHDT and CDR2 YNNKEL come from the germline V gene (reference sequence). Trimming pared 3 bases from V and 10 bases from J, leaving 7 bases between. The CDR3 consists of 11 residues. Here the CDR3 reads CASSQTGEQFF. The CDR3 DNA follows: TGTGCCAGCAGCCAGACAGGAGAGCAGTTCTTC.

This clonotype has more than one count but fewer than ten. This sequence joins TRBV7-3 and TRBJ2-2; TRBD2 might be the D (5 bases). The germline CDR1 and CDR2 sequences are SGHTA and FQGTGA. This CDR3 region has 15 residues. V was clipped by 1 base and J by 0 bases, with 6 bases between them. The CDR3 reads CASSLSSANTGELFF. The CDR3 bases are TGTGCCAGCAGCTTAAGTAGCGCGAACACCGGGGAGCTGTTTTTT.

The gene calls are TRBV20-1 and TRBJ2-7; 11 nucleotides line up with TRBD2. The CDR3 loop spans 15 amino acids. With 3 bases clipped from V and 6 bases from J, the junction kept 10 bases outside the gene matches. Germline CDR1 DFQATT, CDR2 SNEGSKA (reference sequence). The CDR3 DNA reads as TGCAGTGCTAGGTCGATACTAGCGGGGGATCCCGAGCAGTACTTC. This translates into CSARSILAGDPEQYF.

V gene TRBV3-1 combines with J gene TRBJ1-1; 9 bases map to TRBD1. V lost 2 bases to trimming and J lost 10 bases; unmatched junction nucleotides: 8. In germline, CDR1 is LGHDT, CDR2 YNNKEL (reference sequence). The CDR3 sequence is 14 residues long. Here the CDR3 reads CASSQSDGTGRAFF. The CDR3 region has the DNA TGTGCCAGCAGCCAATCGGACGGGACAGGGCGAGCTTTCTTT.

This clonotype was observed a few times. V usage is TRBV21-1 and J usage is TRBJ2-4; the table names TRBD1, a call not compared with the DNA. TRBV21-1 is marked as a pseudogene. The CDR3 has 16 residues. The CDR3 sequence: CASSTRDRKAKNIQYF. The CDR3 coding sequence is TGTGCCAGCAGCACCCGGGACAGGAAAGCCAAAAACATTCAGTACTTC.

On this clonotype: At one of its ends the junction is not consistent with the germline gene, which may arise from a read error. The gene calls are TRBV24-1 and TRBJ1-1; a possible D gene is TRBD1 (6 bases). The CDR3 contains 11 residues. CDR1 KGHDR and CDR2 SFDVKD come from the germline V gene. The CDR3 protein is CTTSRTDEAFF. The CDR3 DNA is TGTACCACCAGTAGGACAGATGAAGCTTTCTTT.

This clonotype was counted a few times. The V gene is TRBV4-1, the J gene TRBJ1-2, with 10 bases that match TRBD1. Trimming removed 3 bases from V and 8 bases from J; junction bases left unmatched: 6. Germline V gene data show CDR1 as MGHRA and CDR2 as YSYEKL. The CDR3 extends over 14 amino acids. In DNA, the CDR3 is TGCGCCAGCAGCCAGCCGGGACAGGGGAGAGGCTACACCTTC. It codes for CASSQPGQGRGYTF.

A single count supports this clonotype. The gene calls are TRBV7-2 and TRBJ2-3; D is undetermined. V was clipped by 3 bases and J by 2 bases, with 18 bases between them. The germline gives CDR1 SGHTA, CDR2 FQGNSA. The CDR3 is 17 amino acids. The DNA for the CDR3 is TGTGCCAGCAGCTTTCAATCAATGGGAAAGACCACAGATACGCAGTATTTT. Amino acid sequence: CASSFQSMGKTTDTQYF.

This clonotype was counted a few times. This sequence joins TRBV20-1 and TRBJ2-1, with 11 positions matching TRBD2. From germline, CDR1 is DFQATT and CDR2 SNEGSKA (reference sequence). With V trimmed by 6 bases and J by 7 bases, 11 bases remained unmatched. The CDR3 loop spans 15 amino acids. This CDR3 reads CSAHLPSGRTNEQFF. CDR3 sequence (DNA): TGCAGTGCGCACCTTCCTAGCGGGAGGACGAATGAGCAGTTCTTC.

This clonotype was picked up many times. Here the CDR3 reads CATSRDLLYEQFF. DNA of the CDR3: TGTGCCACCAGCAGAGATCTCTTGTATGAGCAGTTCTTC. The chain carries TRBV15 and TRBJ2-1; D is undetermined. CDR1 and CDR2 (germline): LNHNV, YYDKDF (reference sequence). Trimming stripped 0 bases from V and 8 bases from J, with 8 bases between. The CDR3 has 13 residues.

The gene calls are TRBV6-5 and TRBJ1-1; 8 nucleotides line up with TRBD1. The CDR3 sequence is 18 residues long. The V gene end was trimmed by 4 bases and the J gene end by 7 bases; junction bases not matched to a gene: 20. Germline V gene sequence: CDR1 MNHEY, CDR2 SVGAGI. CDR3 sequence (DNA): TGTGCCAGCAGTTCCCAATTTTTAAGGACAGGGAGGTTGGATGAAGCTTTCTTT. Its translation: CASSSQFLRTGRLDEAFF.

This clonotype was detected only once. The chain has TRBV21-1 and TRBJ2-5. TRBV21-1 is annotated as a pseudogene. The CDR3 runs 15 residues. The CDR3 nucleotides are TGTGCCGGCAGCAATACAGCAGGACCCAGGGAGACCCAGTACTTC. It is translated as CAGSNTAGPRETQYF.

Details on this clonotype: One end of the junction does not line up with germline, which may come from a read error. V gene TRBV14 combines with J gene TRBJ2-5, with 8 positions matching TRBD2. Germline values: CDR1 SGHDN, CDR2 FVKESK. There are 18 residues in the CDR3. In DNA form, the CDR3 reads TGTGCCAGCAGTCAAGACTTAGGAGCGGGAGTTCGCCAAGAGACCCAGTACTTC. Protein sequence: CASSQDLGAGVRQETQYF.

This clonotype was recorded a few times. The chain employs TRBV29-1 and TRBJ2-3; 12 bases fit TRBD2. CDR3 length: 14 amino acids. V was clipped by 7 bases and J by 7 bases; unmatched bases: 9. Germline V gene lookup returns CDR1 SQVTM and CDR2 ANQGSEA. The CDR3 nucleotides read TGCAGCGGTCGTCTAGCGGGAGGGTTAAATACGCAGTATTTT. It codes for CSGRLAGGLNTQYF.

The gene calls are TRBV7-6 and TRBJ2-5; TRBD2 matches 10 bases. Germline trimming cut 5 bases from V and 3 bases from J; bases unmatched to any gene: 12. The CDR3 is 17 amino acids. The germline CDR1 and CDR2 sequences are SGHVS and FNYEAQ. CDR3: CASSANGGLAVEETQYF. CDR3 in DNA: TGTGCCAGCAGCGCCAACGGCGGACTAGCGGTAGAAGAGACCCAGTACTTC.

CDR3 in DNA: TGTGGGACTGCACTAGGGACTAGCTGTCAGTTCTTC. It is translated as CGTALGTSCQFF. The chain combines TRBV28 with TRBJ2-1; 9 bases agree with TRBD2. CDR1 and CDR2 (germline): MDHEN, SYDVKM. The CDR3 totals 12 residues.

The genes are TRBV3-1 and TRBJ1-2; D is perhaps TRBD1 (5 bases). V lost 0 bases and J 7 bases, leaving 15 bases between the germline ends. Germline V gives CDR1 LGHDT, CDR2 YNNKEL (reference sequence). The CDR3 runs 15 residues. Here the CDR3 reads CASSQDWKGALGYTF. As DNA, the CDR3 is TGTGCCAGCAGCCAAGATTGGAAAGGGGCCCTTGGCTACACCTTC.